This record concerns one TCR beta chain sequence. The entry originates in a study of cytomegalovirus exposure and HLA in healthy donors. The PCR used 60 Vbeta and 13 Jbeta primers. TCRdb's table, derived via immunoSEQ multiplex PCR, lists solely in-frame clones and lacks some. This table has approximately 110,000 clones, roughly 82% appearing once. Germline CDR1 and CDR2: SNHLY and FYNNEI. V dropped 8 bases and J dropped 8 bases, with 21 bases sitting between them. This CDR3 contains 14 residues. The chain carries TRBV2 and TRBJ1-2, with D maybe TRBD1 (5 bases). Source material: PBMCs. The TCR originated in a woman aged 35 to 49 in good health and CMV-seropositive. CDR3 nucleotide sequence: TGTGCCAGCTCTTCATGGACACGCAACGGAGGCTACACCTTC. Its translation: CASSSWTRNGGYTF.